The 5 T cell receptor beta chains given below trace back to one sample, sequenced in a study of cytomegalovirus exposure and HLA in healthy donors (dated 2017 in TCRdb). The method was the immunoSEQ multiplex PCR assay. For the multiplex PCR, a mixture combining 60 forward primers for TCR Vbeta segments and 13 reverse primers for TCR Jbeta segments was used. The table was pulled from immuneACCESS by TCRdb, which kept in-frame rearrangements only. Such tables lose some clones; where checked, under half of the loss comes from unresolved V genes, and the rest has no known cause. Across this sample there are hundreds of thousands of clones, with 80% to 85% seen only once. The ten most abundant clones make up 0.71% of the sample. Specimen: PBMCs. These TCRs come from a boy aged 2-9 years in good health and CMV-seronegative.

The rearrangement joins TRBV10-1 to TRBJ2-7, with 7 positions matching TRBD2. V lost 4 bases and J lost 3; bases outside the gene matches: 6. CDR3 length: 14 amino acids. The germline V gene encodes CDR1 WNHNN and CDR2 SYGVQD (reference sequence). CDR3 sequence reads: CASSVAGESYEQYF. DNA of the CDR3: TGCGCCAGCAGTGTGGCGGGAGAAAGCTACGAGCAGTACTTC.

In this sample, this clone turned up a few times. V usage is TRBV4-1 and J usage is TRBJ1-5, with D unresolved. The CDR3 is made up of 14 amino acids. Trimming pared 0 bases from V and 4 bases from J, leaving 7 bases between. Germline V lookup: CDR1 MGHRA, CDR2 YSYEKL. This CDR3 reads CASSQDAGNQPQHF. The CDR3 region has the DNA TGCGCCAGCAGCCAAGACGCGGGAAATCAGCCCCAGCATTTT.

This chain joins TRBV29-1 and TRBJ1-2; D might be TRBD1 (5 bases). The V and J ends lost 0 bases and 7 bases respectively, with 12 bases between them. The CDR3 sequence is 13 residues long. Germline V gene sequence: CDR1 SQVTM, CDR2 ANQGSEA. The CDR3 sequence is CSVEEGGESGYTF. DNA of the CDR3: TGCAGCGTTGAAGAAGGAGGGGAGAGTGGCTACACCTTC.

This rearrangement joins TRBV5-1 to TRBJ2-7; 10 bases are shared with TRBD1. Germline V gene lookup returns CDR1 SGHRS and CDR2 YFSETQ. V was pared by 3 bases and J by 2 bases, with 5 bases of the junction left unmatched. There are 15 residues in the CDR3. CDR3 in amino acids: CASSSAGTGAYEQYF. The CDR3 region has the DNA TGCGCCAGCAGCTCCGCCGGGACAGGGGCCTACGAGCAGTACTTC.

The CDR3 region has the DNA TGTGCCAGCTCACCCCCCGTAACAGCTCGGTGGCAGTTCTTC. This codes for CASSPPVTARWQFF. J is TRBJ2-1 and V is TRBV18; D unclear. The V end was cut by 3 bases, the J end by 12 bases, with 18 bases between. The CDR3 length is 14 residues. Germline loops: CDR1 KGHSH, CDR2 LQKENI.